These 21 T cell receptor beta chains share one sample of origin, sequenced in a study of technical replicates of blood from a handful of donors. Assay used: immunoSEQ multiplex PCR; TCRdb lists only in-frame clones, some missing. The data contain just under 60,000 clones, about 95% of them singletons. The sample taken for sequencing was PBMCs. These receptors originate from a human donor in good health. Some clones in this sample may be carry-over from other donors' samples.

CDR3 protein: CASSKRDRGGEAFF. The CDR3 DNA reads as TGTGCCAGCAGTAAACGGGACAGGGGGGGTGAAGCTTTCTTT. The chain combines TRBV2 with TRBJ1-1; 11 nucleotides line up with TRBD1. V dropped 5 bases and J dropped 7; count of bases not matched to a gene: 6. The CDR3 is 14 amino acids. CDR1 is SNHLY and CDR2 is FYNNEI in the germline V gene.

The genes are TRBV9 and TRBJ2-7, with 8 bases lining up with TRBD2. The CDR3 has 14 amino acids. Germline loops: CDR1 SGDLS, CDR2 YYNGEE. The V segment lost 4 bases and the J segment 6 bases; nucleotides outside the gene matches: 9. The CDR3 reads CASSPSGTSVEQYF. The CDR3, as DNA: TGTGCCAGCAGCCCCAGTGGGACTAGTGTCGAGCAGTACTTC.

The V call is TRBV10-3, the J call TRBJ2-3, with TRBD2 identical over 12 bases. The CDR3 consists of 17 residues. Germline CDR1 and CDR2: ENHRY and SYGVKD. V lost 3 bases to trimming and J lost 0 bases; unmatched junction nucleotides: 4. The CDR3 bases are TGTGCCATCAGTGAACTAGCGGGAGGAACTAGCACAGATACGCAGTATTTT. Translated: CAISELAGGTSTDTQYF.

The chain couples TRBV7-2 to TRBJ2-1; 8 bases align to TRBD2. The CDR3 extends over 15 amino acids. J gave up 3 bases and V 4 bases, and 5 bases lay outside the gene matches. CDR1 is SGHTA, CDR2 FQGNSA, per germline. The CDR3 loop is CASSWTGGVYNEQFF. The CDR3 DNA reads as TGTGCCAGCAGCTGGACGGGGGGGGTCTACAATGAGCAGTTCTTC. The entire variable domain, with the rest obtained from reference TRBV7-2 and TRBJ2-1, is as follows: GAGVSQSPSNKVTEKGKDVELRCDPISGHTALYWYRQSLGQGLEFLIYFQGNSAPDKSGLPSDRFSAERTGGSVSTLTIQRTQQEDSAVYLCASSWTGGVYNEQFFGPGTRLTVL.

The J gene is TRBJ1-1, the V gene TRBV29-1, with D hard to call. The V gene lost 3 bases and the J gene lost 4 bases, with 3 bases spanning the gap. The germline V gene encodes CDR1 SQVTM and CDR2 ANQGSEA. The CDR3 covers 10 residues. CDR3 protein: CSVEATEAFF. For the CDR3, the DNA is TGCAGCGTTGAGGCCACTGAAGCTTTCTTT.

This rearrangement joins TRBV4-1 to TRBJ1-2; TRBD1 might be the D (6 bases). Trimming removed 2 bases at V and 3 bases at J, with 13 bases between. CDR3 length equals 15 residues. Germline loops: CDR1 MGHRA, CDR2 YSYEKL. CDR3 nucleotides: TGCGCCAGCAGCCAAACACAGGGTAGTTACTATGGCTACACCTTC. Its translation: CASSQTQGSYYGYTF.

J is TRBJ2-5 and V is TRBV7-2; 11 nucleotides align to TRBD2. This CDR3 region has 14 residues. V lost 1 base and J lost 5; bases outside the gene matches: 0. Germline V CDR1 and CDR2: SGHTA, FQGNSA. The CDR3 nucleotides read TGTGCCAGCAGCTTAGGGACTAGCGGGGAGACCCAGTACTTC. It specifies CASSLGTSGETQYF.

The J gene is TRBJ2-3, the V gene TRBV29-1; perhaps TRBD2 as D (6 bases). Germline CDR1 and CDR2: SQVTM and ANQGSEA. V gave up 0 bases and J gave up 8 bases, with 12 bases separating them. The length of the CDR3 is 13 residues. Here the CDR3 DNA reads TGCAGCGTTGAAGATCAGGCCGGGGGTACGCAGTATTTT. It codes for CSVEDQAGGTQYF.

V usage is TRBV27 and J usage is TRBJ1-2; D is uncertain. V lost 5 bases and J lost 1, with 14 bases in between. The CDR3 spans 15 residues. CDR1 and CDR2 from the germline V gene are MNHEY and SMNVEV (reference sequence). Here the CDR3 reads CASSPFGRLNYGYTF. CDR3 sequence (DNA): TGTGCCAGCAGTCCTTTTGGGAGGCTTAACTATGGCTACACCTTC.

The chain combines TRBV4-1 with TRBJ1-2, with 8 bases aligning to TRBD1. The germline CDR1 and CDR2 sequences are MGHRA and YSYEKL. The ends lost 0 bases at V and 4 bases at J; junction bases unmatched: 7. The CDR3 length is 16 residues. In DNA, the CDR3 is TGCGCCAGCAGCCAAGATCAAGACAGGGGTGCCTATGGCTACACCTTC. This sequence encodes CASSQDQDRGAYGYTF.

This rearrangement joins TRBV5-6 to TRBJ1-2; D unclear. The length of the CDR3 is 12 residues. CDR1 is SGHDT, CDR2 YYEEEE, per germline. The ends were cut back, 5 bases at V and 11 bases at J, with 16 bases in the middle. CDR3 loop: CASSLIAGHYTF. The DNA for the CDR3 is TGTGCCAGCAGTTTGATCGCGGGTCATTACACCTTC.

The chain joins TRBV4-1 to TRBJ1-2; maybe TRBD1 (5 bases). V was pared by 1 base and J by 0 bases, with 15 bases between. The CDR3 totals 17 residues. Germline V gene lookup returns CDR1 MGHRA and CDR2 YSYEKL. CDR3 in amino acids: CASSQGSSTVTNYGYTF. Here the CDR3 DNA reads TGCGCCAGCAGCCAAGGGAGTTCGACAGTTACTAACTATGGCTACACCTTC.

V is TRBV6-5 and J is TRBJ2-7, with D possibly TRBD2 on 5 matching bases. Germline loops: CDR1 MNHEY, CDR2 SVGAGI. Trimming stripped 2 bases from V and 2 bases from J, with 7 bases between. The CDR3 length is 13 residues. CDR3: CASSYPGTYEQYF. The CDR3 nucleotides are TGTGCCAGCAGTTACCCGGGGACCTACGAGCAGTACTTC.

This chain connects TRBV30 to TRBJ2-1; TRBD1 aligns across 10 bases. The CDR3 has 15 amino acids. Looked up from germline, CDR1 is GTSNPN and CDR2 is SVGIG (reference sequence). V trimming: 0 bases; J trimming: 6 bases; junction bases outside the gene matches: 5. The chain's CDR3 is CAWSVGQGVGNEQFF. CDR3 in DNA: TGTGCCTGGAGTGTAGGACAGGGGGTAGGCAATGAGCAGTTCTTC.

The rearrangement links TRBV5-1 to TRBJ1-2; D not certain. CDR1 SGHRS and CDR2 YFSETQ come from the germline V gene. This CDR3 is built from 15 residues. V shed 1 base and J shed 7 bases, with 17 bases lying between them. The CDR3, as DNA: TGCGCCAGCAGCTTGATTGGGAGCCCTGAGGGTGGCTACACCTTC. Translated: CASSLIGSPEGGYTF.

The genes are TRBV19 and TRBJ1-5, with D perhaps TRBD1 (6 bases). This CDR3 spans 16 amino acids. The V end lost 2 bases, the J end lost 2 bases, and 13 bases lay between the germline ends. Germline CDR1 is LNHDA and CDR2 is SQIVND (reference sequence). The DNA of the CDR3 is TGTGCCAGTAGTATAAGGCAGGGGAGCGGCAATCAGCCCCAGCATTTT. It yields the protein CASSIRQGSGNQPQHF.

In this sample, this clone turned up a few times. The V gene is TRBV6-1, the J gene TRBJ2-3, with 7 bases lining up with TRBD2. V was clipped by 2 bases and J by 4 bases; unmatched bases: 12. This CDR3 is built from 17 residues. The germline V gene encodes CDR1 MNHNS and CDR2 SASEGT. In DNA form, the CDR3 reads TGTGCCAGCAGTGAACCTCTAGCCCTAAGCGGGGCAGATACGCAGTATTTT. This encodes CASSEPLALSGADTQYF.

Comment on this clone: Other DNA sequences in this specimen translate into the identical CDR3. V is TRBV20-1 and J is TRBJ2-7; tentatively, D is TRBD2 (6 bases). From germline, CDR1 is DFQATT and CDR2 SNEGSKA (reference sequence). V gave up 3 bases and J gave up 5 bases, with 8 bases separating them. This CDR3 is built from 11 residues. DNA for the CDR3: TGCAGTGCTAGGGCGGGAAACGAGCAGTACTTC. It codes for CSARAGNEQYF.

CDR3 DNA: TGTGCCAGTATGGACAGGGGGTACACTGAAGCTTTCTTT. As protein: CASMDRGYTEAFF. This chain links TRBV19 with TRBJ1-1; 10 bases match TRBD1. With 7 bases clipped from V and 3 bases from J, the junction kept 2 bases outside the gene matches. From germline, CDR1 is LNHDA and CDR2 SQIVND (reference sequence). There are 13 residues in the CDR3.

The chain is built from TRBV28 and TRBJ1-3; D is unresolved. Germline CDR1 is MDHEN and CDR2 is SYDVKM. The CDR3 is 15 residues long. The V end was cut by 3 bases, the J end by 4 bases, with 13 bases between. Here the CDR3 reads CASSLSSGFGNTIYF. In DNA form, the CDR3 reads TGTGCCAGCAGTTTGAGTTCGGGGTTCGGAAACACCATATATTTT.

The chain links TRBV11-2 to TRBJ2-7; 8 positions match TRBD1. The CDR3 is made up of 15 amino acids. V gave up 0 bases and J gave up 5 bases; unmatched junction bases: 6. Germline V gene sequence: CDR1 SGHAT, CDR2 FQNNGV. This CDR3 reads CASSLDRTGINEQYF. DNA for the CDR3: TGTGCCAGCAGCTTAGACAGGACAGGGATCAACGAGCAGTACTTC.